This TCR beta chain appears in the sequencing data of a study of blood T cell repertoires in COVID-19. The repertoire was sequenced with immunoSEQ multiplex PCR; TCRdb's copy has only in-frame clones and lacks some. The repertoire includes under 50,000 clones, about 90% of them detected once, and about 12% sits in the top ten. Sequenced sample: peripheral blood. This clonotype originated in a human donor in a cohort sampled during active COVID-19.

The CDR3 nucleotides read TGTGCCAGCAGCACCGGGGACAGGAGGGGCTATGGCTACACCTTC. Translating it yields CASSTGDRRGYGYTF. The chain is built from TRBV11-2 and TRBJ1-2; TRBD1 matches at 8 bases. CDR1 and CDR2 (germline): SGHAT, FQNNGV. This CDR3 spans 15 amino acids. Trimming cost V 5 bases and J 4 bases; bases outside gene matches: 9. Full variable domain (missing parts from reference TRBV11-2 and TRBJ1-2): EAGVAQSPRYKIIEKRQSVAFWCNPISGHATLYWYQQILGQGPKLLIQFQNNGVVDDSQLPKDRFSAERLKGVDSTLKIQPAKLEDSAVYLCASSTGDRRGYGYTFGSGTRLTVV.